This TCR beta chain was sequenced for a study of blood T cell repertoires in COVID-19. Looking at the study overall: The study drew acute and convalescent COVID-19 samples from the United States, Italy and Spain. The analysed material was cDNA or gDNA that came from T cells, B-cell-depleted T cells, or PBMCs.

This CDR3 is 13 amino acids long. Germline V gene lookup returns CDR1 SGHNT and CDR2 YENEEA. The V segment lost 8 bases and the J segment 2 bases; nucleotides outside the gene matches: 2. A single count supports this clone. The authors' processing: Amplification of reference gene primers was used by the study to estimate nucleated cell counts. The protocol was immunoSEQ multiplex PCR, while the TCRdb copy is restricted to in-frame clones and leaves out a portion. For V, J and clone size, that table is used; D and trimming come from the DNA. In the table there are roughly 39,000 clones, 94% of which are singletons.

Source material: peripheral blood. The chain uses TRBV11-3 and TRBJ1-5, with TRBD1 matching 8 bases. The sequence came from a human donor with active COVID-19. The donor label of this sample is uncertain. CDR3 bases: TGTGCCAGCGGACAGGGAGGCAATCAGCCCCAGCATTTT. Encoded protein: CASGQGGNQPQHF.